The entry below describes one TCR beta chain. This specimen comes from a study of T cell responses to AZD1222 COVID-19 vaccine. Germline loops: CDR1 SGHTA, CDR2 FQGNSA. Trimming took off 5 bases at V and 5 bases at J, with 22 bases between the two ends. The CDR3 totals 16 residues. TCRdb's table, derived via immunoSEQ multiplex PCR, lists solely in-frame clones and lacks some. This sample carries some 190,000 clones, around nine tenths of them seen once, and the ten largest clones take roughly 2%. Both about-4-week and about-12-week second-dose recipients were combined. This specimen was peripheral blood, taken 28 days after the second AZD1222 dose. The receptor was derived from an adult who received the AZD1222 COVID-19 vaccine. The chain links TRBV7-2 to TRBJ2-7, with D possibly matching TRBD1 (6 bases). CDR3 coding DNA: TGTGCCAGCAGCCAGGGACAAGCGATCCTGGCTAACGAGCAGTACTTC. Protein: CASSQGQAILANEQYF.